This T cell receptor beta chain was sequenced in a study of T-cell reconstitution after alpha-beta-depleted transplantation in children. Study conclusions and caveats: Reported findings indicate that, about two months after transplant, alpha-beta T cells came from several hundred expanded clones, which were derived from non-depleted graft cells. One year after transplant, T-cell counts and diversity came mostly from newly produced T cells. Diversity of TCRbeta at day 60 was high in some patients, arising from surviving recipient T cells and thymic progenitors.

TCRbeta library preparation incorporated unique molecular identifiers. TCRdb redid the calling of the PCR reads with MiXCR, one entry per CDR3 protein. This sample has about 210,000 distinct CDR3 sequences, with approximately 15% found just once. Remarks on this clonotype: Its antigen is still unknown.

The specimen was PBMCs, mostly from graft donor cells, collected 360 days after TCRalphabeta/CD19-depleted stem cell transplant. The sequence was obtained from a male patient aged 2 to 9 who had a stem cell transplant for acute lymphoblastic leukemia, so the T cells may come from the graft donor.

The CDR3 coding sequence is TGTGCCAGCAGTTTAGGGCAGGGGGCGTTGGGCGAGCAGTACTTC. This translates into CASSLGQGALGEQYF. The chain recombines TRBV12-3 or TRBV12-4 with TRBJ2-7; TRBD1 aligns across 8 bases. The CDR3 has 15 amino acids. The V and J ends lost 1 base and 6 bases, in that order; junction bases with no gene match: 8.